This T cell receptor (beta chain) appears in the sequencing data of a study of cytomegalovirus exposure and HLA in healthy donors. Findings and limits, study-wide: Most CMV-associated TCR beta chains were later found to appear HLA-restricted. More clonal expansion characterized HLA-associated TCR beta chains than equally common others in a later analysis.

Though nominally healthy at sampling, donors likely had unrecorded immune exposures. The PCR contained 60 Vbeta and 13 Jbeta primers. The data were produced by immunoSEQ multiplex PCR, yet TCRdb's version contains in-frame clones alone and is incomplete. In the table there are about 97,000 clones, roughly 74% of which are singletons. To note about this clone: Its antigen is still unknown.

J gave up 2 bases and V 10 bases, and 14 bases lay outside the gene matches. Germline CDR1 and CDR2: MNHEY and SMNVEV (reference sequence). The CDR3 runs to 16 residues. Source material: PBMCs. This clonotype was sampled from a middle-aged woman in good health and CMV-seronegative. The chain joins TRBV27 to TRBJ2-3; 8 bases map to TRBD1. The CDR3 nucleotides are TGTGCCACCGCGATAAGCCAGGGGGCCGCCACAGATACGCAGTATTTT. As protein: CATAISQGAATDTQYF.